A single sample gave rise to the 29 T cell receptor beta chains below, sequenced in a study of blood T cell repertoires in COVID-19. TCRdb's table, derived via immunoSEQ multiplex PCR, lists solely in-frame clones and lacks some. Of 120,000 or so clones in the sample, roughly 75% were seen once. The sequenced sample was peripheral blood. These receptors all stem from a man in his fifties or sixties with active or convalescent COVID-19.

The gene calls are TRBV5-1 and TRBJ2-7; 12 nucleotides align to TRBD1. The germline CDR1 and CDR2 sequences are SGHRS and YFSETQ. CDR3 length equals 15 residues. V lost 4 bases and J lost 6; bases outside the gene matches: 8. Written as DNA, the CDR3 is TGCGCCAGCAGCGAACCGGGGGACAGGGGGCGCGAGCAGTACTTC. Amino acids: CASSEPGDRGREQYF.

This chain connects TRBV7-2 to TRBJ1-2, with D possibly being TRBD1 (6 bases). The CDR3 contains 15 residues. The V gene's germline CDR1 is SGHTA and CDR2 FQGNSA. Trimming took off 1 base at V and 1 base at J, with 10 bases between the two ends. The CDR3 spells CASSLGTAYNYGYTF. The CDR3 nucleotides are TGTGCCAGCAGCTTAGGGACAGCCTATAACTATGGCTACACCTTC.

The sample holds one count of this clone. V gene TRBV6-2 or TRBV6-3 combines with J gene TRBJ1-2; D is uncertain. This CDR3 is 15 amino acids long. Per the germline V gene, CDR1 is MNHEY and CDR2 is SVGEGT. Trimming took off 3 bases at V and 7 bases at J, with 18 bases between the two ends. CDR3 nucleotides: TGTGCCAGCAGTTATTTGAATCCTAGCCCGCTTGGCTACACCTTC. As protein: CASSYLNPSPLGYTF.

The genes are TRBV5-6 and TRBJ1-4; maybe TRBD1 (6 bases). This CDR3 has 15 amino acids. V was pared by 3 bases and J by 3 bases, with 12 bases between. CDR1 and CDR2 from the germline V gene are SGHDT and YYEEEE. CDR3 protein: CASSYRTAPNEKLFF. CDR3 nucleotides: TGTGCCAGCAGCTACCGGACAGCCCCTAATGAAAAACTGTTTTTT.

The rearrangement links TRBV19 to TRBJ1-3; the D gene is possibly TRBD1 (6 bases). Germline values: CDR1 LNHDA, CDR2 SQIVND (reference sequence). The CDR3 sequence is 15 residues long. The germline V and J ends were trimmed by 7 bases and 0 bases, with 13 bases remaining between them. Written as DNA, the CDR3 is TGTGCCAGTACGGCAGGGGTAGTCTCTGGAAACACCATATATTTT. Encoded protein: CASTAGVVSGNTIYF. Complete variable domain (other parts from reference TRBV19 and TRBJ1-3): DGGITQSPKYLFRKEGQNVTLSCEQNLNHDAMYWYRQDPGQGLRLIYYSQIVNDFQKGDIAEGYSVSREKKESFPLTVTSAQKNPTAFYLCASTAGVVSGNTIYFGEGSWLTVV.

V and J are TRBV18 and TRBJ1-1; tentatively, D is TRBD1 (6 bases). Germline lookup yields CDR1 KGHSH and CDR2 LQKENI. V dropped 2 bases and J dropped 4 bases, with 11 bases sitting between them. The CDR3 totals 14 residues. The CDR3 loop reads CASSPGGTPTEAFF. The CDR3 region has the DNA TGTGCCAGCTCACCAGGGGGCACTCCCACTGAAGCTTTCTTT.

The gene calls are TRBV5-1 and TRBJ1-2; 8 positions match TRBD1. Trimming took 0 bases from V and 5 from J; bases not matched to a gene: 3. Germline V gives CDR1 SGHRS, CDR2 YFSETQ. The CDR3 spans 14 residues. Here the CDR3 reads CASSLADRAYGYTF. The DNA for the CDR3 is TGCGCCAGCAGCTTGGCGGACAGGGCATATGGCTACACCTTC. Complete variable domain (other parts from reference TRBV5-1 and TRBJ1-2): KAGVTQTPRYLIKTRGQQVTLSCSPISGHRSVSWYQQTPGQGLQFLFEYFSETQRNKGNFPGRFSGRQFSNSRSEMNVSTLELGDSALYLCASSLADRAYGYTFGSGTRLTVV.

The chain is built from TRBV12-3 or TRBV12-4 and TRBJ2-5, with D perhaps matching TRBD1 (5 bases). The CDR3 spans 13 residues. Trimming removed 2 bases at V and 4 bases at J, with 8 bases between. The CDR3 protein is CASSLSQGETQYF. CDR3 nucleotides: TGTGCCAGCAGTTTATCCCAGGGAGAGACCCAGTACTTC.

This CDR3 is CASSLELNQPQHF. CDR3 bases: TGTGCCAGCAGCTTAGAGCTCAATCAGCCCCAGCATTTT. The chain couples TRBV7-2 to TRBJ1-5; D gene unclear. The CDR3 is 13 residues long. Germline CDR1 is SGHTA and CDR2 is FQGNSA. Trimming left V 1 base short and J 3 bases short, with 4 bases between.

The chain couples TRBV9 to TRBJ2-1; D uncertain. The germline V gene has CDR1 SGDLS and CDR2 YYNGEE. This CDR3 has 13 residues. Trimming removed 0 bases from V and 5 bases from J, with 6 bases in between. This CDR3 reads CASSVDSNNEQFF. The CDR3 DNA follows: TGTGCCAGCAGCGTAGACAGTAACAATGAGCAGTTCTTC.

The chain recombines TRBV24-1 with TRBJ2-5, with 8 bases identical to TRBD1. CDR3 size: 15 residues. CDR1 KGHDR and CDR2 SFDVKD come from the germline V gene. The ends lost 4 bases at V and 2 bases at J; junction bases unmatched: 5. The CDR3 bases are TGTGCCACCAGTGACGCGGGACAGGTGCAAGAGACCCAGTACTTC. It yields the protein CATSDAGQVQETQYF.

This chain uses TRBV19 with TRBJ1-3; TRBD1 agrees at 9 bases. The CDR3 length is 14 residues. The trim removed 5 bases at V and 3 bases at J, leaving 2 bases unmatched. Per germline, CDR1 LNHDA and CDR2 SQIVND (reference sequence). CDR3 DNA sequence: TGTGCCAGTAGTCGGACAGGGGATGGAAACACCATATATTTT. The encoded protein is CASSRTGDGNTIYF.

The chain carries TRBV5-1 and TRBJ2-7, with TRBD2 matching over 9 bases. CDR3 length: 17 amino acids. The V gene end was trimmed by 3 bases and the J gene end by 2 bases; junction bases not matched to a gene: 12. Germline V CDR1 and CDR2: SGHRS, YFSETQ. The CDR3 DNA sequence: TGCGCCAGCAGCTCCCAAATTCTAGCGGGAACGACCTACGAGCAGTACTTC. Translation gives CASSSQILAGTTYEQYF.

This clone has just a few counts. V and J are TRBV7-2 and TRBJ2-2, with 8 bases identical to TRBD1. The ends lost 5 bases at V and 4 bases at J; junction bases unmatched: 6. The CDR3 totals 15 residues. CDR1 is SGHTA, CDR2 FQGNSA, per germline. The CDR3, as DNA: TGTGCCAGCAGCCACGACAGGGGTGCCACCGGGGAGCTGTTTTTT. Encoded protein: CASSHDRGATGELFF.

This chain connects TRBV27 to TRBJ2-5, with D perhaps matching TRBD2 (5 bases). The germline V gene has CDR1 MNHEY and CDR2 SMNVEV (reference sequence). The ends were cut back, 4 bases at V and 3 bases at J, with 18 bases in the middle. This CDR3 has 16 amino acids. CDR3 loop: CASSSLGMVLEETQYF. CDR3 DNA: TGTGCCAGCAGTTCCCTCGGGATGGTACTGGAAGAGACCCAGTACTTC.

The V call is TRBV6-5, the J call TRBJ1-2, with 7 positions matching TRBD1. The CDR3 is made up of 15 amino acids. The germline CDR1 and CDR2 sequences are MNHEY and SVGAGI. V shed 2 bases, J shed 3 bases, and the junction held 6 bases outside the gene matches. The CDR3 DNA reads TGTGCCAGCAGTTACCCCGGGACAGCAGACTATGGCTACACCTTC. It encodes CASSYPGTADYGYTF.

V and J are TRBV6-5 and TRBJ1-1, with TRBD1 as a possible D gene (5 bases). CDR1 MNHEY and CDR2 SVGAGI come from the germline V gene. The germline V and J ends were trimmed by 6 bases and 11 bases, with 19 bases remaining between them. The CDR3 contains 13 residues. The DNA for the CDR3 is TGTGCCAGCAGAGACCCAGGGAAGGAGAGGGCTTTCTTT. It is translated as CASRDPGKERAFF.

The genes are TRBV5-1 and TRBJ2-3; D gene unclear. V was clipped by 4 bases and J by 9 bases, with 15 bases between them. In germline, CDR1 is SGHRS, CDR2 YFSETQ. The CDR3 totals 13 residues. CDR3 in DNA: TGCGCCAGCAGCCGGAGCTTAGGTCAGACGCAGTATTTT. Translated: CASSRSLGQTQYF.

The rearrangement links TRBV28 to TRBJ2-7, with TRBD1 as a possible D gene (5 bases). Deletions cut 7 bases from V and 2 bases from J, with 12 bases between. Germline loops: CDR1 MDHEN, CDR2 SYDVKM. CDR3 length equals 13 residues. CDR3 coding DNA: TGTGCCAGCACCAGGACATCTCCCTACGAGCAGTACTTC. Translating gives CASTRTSPYEQYF.

The V and J genes are TRBV7-6 and TRBJ2-3, with 10 nucleotides matching TRBD2. The CDR3 sequence is 16 residues long. Germline CDR1 and CDR2: SGHVS and FNYEAQ. V gave up 8 bases and J gave up 4 bases; unmatched junction bases: 12. In DNA, the CDR3 is TGTGCCAGCCGAGCCCTAGCGGGAGTAGGGGCAGATACGCAGTATTTT. Residues: CASRALAGVGADTQYF.

This clone was seen once. This chain uses TRBV7-8 with TRBJ2-2, with D tentatively TRBD2 (6 bases). This CDR3 region has 15 residues. Trimming cost V 3 bases and J 0 bases, with 8 bases left between them. Germline loops: CDR1 SGHVS, CDR2 FQNEAQ. The CDR3 loop is CASSFSGANTGELFF. The DNA of the CDR3 is TGTGCCAGCAGCTTTAGCGGAGCGAACACCGGGGAGCTGTTTTTT.

There are a few counts of this clone. The chain carries TRBV2 and TRBJ2-2; 9 nucleotides align to TRBD1. The CDR3 covers 14 residues. Losses at the gene ends were 6 bases for V and 6 bases for J; bases not matched to a gene: 5. The V gene's germline CDR1 is SNHLY and CDR2 FYNNEI. Here the CDR3 DNA reads TGTGCCAGCAGCCAGGGACAGGGATCCGGGGAGCTGTTTTTT. This gives the protein CASSQGQGSGELFF.

J is TRBJ2-6 and V is TRBV18, with 8 positions matching TRBD1. Germline CDR1 and CDR2: KGHSH and LQKENI. V gave up 3 bases and J gave up 0 bases; unmatched junction bases: 10. The CDR3 extends over 19 amino acids. DNA of the CDR3: TGTGCCAGCTCACCCGCAGGGGGCGCTTTGGGCTCTGGGGCCAACGTCCTGACTTTC. Translated: CASSPAGGALGSGANVLTF.

The genes are TRBV4-3 and TRBJ1-6, with D perhaps matching TRBD1 (5 bases). CDR3 length: 13 residues. Trimming pared 3 bases from V and 16 bases from J, leaving 16 bases between. The V gene's germline CDR1 is LGHNA and CDR2 YSLEER. CDR3: CASSHKGGAELHF. The CDR3 DNA reads TGCGCCAGCAGCCACAAAGGAGGGGCAGAACTCCACTTT.

The chain combines TRBV30 with TRBJ2-7, with 9 bases that match TRBD2. The CDR3 is 14 residues long. Germline V gene sequence: CDR1 GTSNPN, CDR2 SVGIG (reference sequence). Trimming cost V 1 base and J 3 bases; bases outside gene matches: 4. The CDR3 region is CAWSGGSGSYEQYF. Here the CDR3 DNA reads TGTGCCTGGAGTGGTGGTAGCGGGAGCTACGAGCAGTACTTC.

In its sample, this clone was seen once. J is TRBJ1-6 and V is TRBV9; D gene ambiguous. The germline V and J ends were trimmed by 2 bases and 3 bases, with 12 bases remaining between them. This CDR3 is 16 amino acids long. Germline V gene sequence: CDR1 SGDLS, CDR2 YYNGEE. CDR3 amino acids: CASSVIGEGYNSPLHF. The CDR3 nucleotides are TGTGCCAGCAGCGTTATAGGTGAGGGCTATAATTCACCCCTCCACTTT.

This chain connects TRBV25-1 to TRBJ1-2; D might be TRBD1 (5 bases). Germline V gene lookup returns CDR1 MGHDK and CDR2 SYGVNS. CDR3 size: 15 residues. Trimming removed 1 base from V and 7 bases from J, with 16 bases in between. The CDR3, as DNA: TGTGCCAGCAGTGAATTTGGGGGGGAGATGGGTGGCTACACCTTC. Amino acid sequence: CASSEFGGEMGGYTF.

This clone was counted a few times. V and J are TRBV4-3 and TRBJ2-5, with a tentative D call TRBD1 (6 bases). Per the germline V gene, CDR1 is LGHNA and CDR2 is YSLEER. The V gene lost 1 base and the J gene lost 2 bases, with 11 bases spanning the gap. This CDR3 has 15 amino acids. CDR3 loop: CASSQGGTQQETQYF. The CDR3 coding sequence is TGCGCCAGCAGCCAAGGGGGGACACAACAAGAGACCCAGTACTTC.

There are a few counts of this clone. This rearrangement joins TRBV19 to TRBJ2-1; 9 nucleotides line up with TRBD2. Germline V gene lookup returns CDR1 LNHDA and CDR2 SQIVND (reference sequence). Trimming at V came to 5 bases and at J to 7 bases, leaving 6 bases not matched to a gene. The CDR3 is 14 amino acids. The CDR3 loop reads CASSPLLAGNEQFF. DNA for the CDR3: TGTGCCAGTAGTCCACTACTAGCGGGTAATGAGCAGTTCTTC.